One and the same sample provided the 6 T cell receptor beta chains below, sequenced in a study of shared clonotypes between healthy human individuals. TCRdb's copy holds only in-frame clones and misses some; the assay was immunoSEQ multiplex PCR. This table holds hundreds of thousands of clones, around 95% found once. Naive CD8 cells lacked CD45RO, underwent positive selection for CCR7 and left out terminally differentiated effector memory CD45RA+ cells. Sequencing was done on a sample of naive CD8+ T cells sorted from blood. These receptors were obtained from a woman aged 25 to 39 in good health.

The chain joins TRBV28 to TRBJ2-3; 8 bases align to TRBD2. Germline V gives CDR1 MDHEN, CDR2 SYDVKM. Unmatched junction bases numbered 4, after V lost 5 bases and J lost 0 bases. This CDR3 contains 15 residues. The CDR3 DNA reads TGTGCCAGCAGTATGACTAGCGAGAGCACAGATACGCAGTATTTT. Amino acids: CASSMTSESTDTQYF.

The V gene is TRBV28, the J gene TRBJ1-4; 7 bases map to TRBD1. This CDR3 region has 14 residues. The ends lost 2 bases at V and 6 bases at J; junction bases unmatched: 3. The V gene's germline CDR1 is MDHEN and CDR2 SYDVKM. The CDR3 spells CASSLLQGDEKLFF. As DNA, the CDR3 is TGTGCCAGCAGTTTACTGCAGGGGGATGAAAAACTGTTTTTT.

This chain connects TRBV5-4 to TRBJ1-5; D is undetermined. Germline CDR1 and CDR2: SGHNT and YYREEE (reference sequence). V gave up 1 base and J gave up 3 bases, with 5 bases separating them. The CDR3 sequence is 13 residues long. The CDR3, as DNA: TGTGCCAGCAGCTTGAGGCCCAATCAGCCCCAGCATTTT. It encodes CASSLRPNQPQHF.

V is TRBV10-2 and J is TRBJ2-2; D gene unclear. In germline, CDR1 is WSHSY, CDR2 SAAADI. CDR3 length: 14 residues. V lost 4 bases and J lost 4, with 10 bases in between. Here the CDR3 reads CASSGAGPTGELFF. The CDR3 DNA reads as TGCGCCAGCAGTGGAGCCGGACCCACCGGGGAGCTGTTTTTT.

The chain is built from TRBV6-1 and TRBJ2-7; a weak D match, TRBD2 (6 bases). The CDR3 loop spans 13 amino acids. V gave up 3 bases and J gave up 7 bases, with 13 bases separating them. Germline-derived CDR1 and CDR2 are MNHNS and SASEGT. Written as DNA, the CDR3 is TGTGCCAGCAGTGACGGGGGTGGCTGGGAGCAGTACTTC. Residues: CASSDGGGWEQYF.

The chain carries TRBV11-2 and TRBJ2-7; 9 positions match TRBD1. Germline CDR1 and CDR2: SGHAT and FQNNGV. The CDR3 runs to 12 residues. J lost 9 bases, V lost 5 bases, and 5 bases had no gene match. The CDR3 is CASSGRQGVQYF. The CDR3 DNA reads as TGTGCCAGCAGCGGCAGACAGGGGGTGCAGTACTTC.